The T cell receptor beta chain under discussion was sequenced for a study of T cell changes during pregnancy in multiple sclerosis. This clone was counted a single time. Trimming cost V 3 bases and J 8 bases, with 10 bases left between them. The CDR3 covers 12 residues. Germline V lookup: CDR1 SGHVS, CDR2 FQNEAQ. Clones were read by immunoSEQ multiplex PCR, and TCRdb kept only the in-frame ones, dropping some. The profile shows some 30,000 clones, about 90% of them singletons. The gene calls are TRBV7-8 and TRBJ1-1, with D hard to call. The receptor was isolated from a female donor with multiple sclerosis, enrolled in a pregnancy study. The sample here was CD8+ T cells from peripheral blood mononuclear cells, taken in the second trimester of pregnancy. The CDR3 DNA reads TGTGCCAGCAGCTTGCTGAGCGCCGAAGCTTTCTTT. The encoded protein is CASSLLSAEAFF.